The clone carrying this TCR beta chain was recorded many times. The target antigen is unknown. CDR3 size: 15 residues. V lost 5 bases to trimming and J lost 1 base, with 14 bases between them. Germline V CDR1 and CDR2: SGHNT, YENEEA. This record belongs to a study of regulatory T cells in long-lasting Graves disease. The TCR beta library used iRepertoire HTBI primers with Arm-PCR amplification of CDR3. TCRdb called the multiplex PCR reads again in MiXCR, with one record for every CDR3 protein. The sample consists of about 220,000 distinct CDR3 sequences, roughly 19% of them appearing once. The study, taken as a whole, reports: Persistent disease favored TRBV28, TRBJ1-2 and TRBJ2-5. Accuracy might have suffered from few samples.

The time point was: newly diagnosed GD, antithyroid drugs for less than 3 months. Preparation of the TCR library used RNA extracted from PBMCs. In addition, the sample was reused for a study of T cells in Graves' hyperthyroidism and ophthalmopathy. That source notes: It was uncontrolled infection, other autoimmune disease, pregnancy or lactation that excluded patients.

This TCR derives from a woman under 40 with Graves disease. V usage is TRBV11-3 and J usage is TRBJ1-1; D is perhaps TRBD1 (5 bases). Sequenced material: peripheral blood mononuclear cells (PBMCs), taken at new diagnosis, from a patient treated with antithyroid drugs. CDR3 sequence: CASSLAGGGNTEAFF. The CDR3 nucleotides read TGTGCCAGCAGCCTCGCGGGGGGGGGGAACACTGAAGCTTTCTTT. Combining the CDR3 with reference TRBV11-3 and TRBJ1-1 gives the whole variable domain EAGVVQSPRYKIIEKKQPVAFWCNPISGHNTLYWYLQNLGQGPELLIRYENEEAVDDSQLPKDRFSAERLKGVDSTLKIQPAELGDSAVYLCASSLAGGGNTEAFFGQGTRLTVV.